These 10 T cell receptor beta chains were all obtained from the same sample, sequenced in a study of T-cell reconstitution after alpha-beta-depleted transplantation in children. TCRbeta library construction was performed incorporating unique molecular identifiers. TCRdb re-called the PCR reads through MiXCR, storing one row per CDR3 protein. This sample has 440,000 or so distinct CDR3 sequences; about 45% occur once, and the top ten carry 27%. Sample: PBMCs, taken before TCRalphabeta/CD19-depleted stem cell transplant. Receptors originate from a girl aged 2-10 years with aplastic anemia, due to receive a stem cell transplant.

Of note for this clonotype: A single base separates this from a much larger clone, so it may be a read error. This chain uses TRBV5-1 with TRBJ2-5, with unresolved D. The CDR3 length is 12 residues. CDR1 is SGHRS and CDR2 is YFSETQ in the germline V gene. DNA of the CDR3: TGCGCCTGCAGCTTGACCACGGAGACCCAGTACTTC. Translation: CACSLTTETQYF. Complete variable domain (other parts from reference TRBV5-1 and TRBJ2-5): KAGVTQTPRYLIKTRGQQVTLSCSPISGHRSVSWYQQTPGQGLQFLFEYFSETQRNKGNFPGRFSGRQFSNSRSEMNVSTLELGDSALYLCACSLTTETQYFGPGTRLLVL.

This chain connects TRBV29-1 to TRBJ2-5; D is unresolved. The CDR3 extends over 13 amino acids. The V gene lost 4 bases and the J gene lost 2 bases, with 11 bases spanning the gap. Germline assignment: CDR1 SQVTM and CDR2 ANQGSEA. This chain's CDR3 is CSVAPLRQETQYF. The CDR3 DNA is TGCAGCGTTGCCCCCCTTAGGCAAGAGACCCAGTACTTC.

The chain combines TRBV5-5 with TRBJ2-7; tentatively, D is TRBD1 (5 bases). The germline gives CDR1 SGHKS, CDR2 YYEKEE (reference sequence). CDR3 size: 12 residues. V was cut by 4 bases and J by 9 bases, with 14 bases left in between. CDR3 in DNA: TGTGCCAGCAGCGCAGGACAAACAGCGCAGTACTTC. Translated, it gives CASSAGQTAQYF.

The chain carries TRBV20-1 and TRBJ2-7; perhaps TRBD2 as D (6 bases). CDR3 size: 12 residues. The germline gives CDR1 DFQATT, CDR2 SNEGSKA (reference sequence). Written as DNA, the CDR3 is TGCGGGGGGTCCGCAAGCTCCTACGAGCAGTACTTC. Protein sequence: CGGSASSYEQYF.

The chain employs TRBV7-2 and TRBJ2-2; D gene unclear. Germline V gene lookup returns CDR1 SGHTA and CDR2 FQGNSA. There are 14 residues in the CDR3. Trimming removed 5 bases at V and 5 bases at J, with 12 bases between. The CDR3 protein is CASSQGRATGELFF. DNA for the CDR3: TGTGCCAGCAGCCAAGGACGCGCGACCGGGGAGCTGTTTTTT.

This clonotype was counted only a few times. This chain links TRBV7-2 with TRBJ2-3; D is uncertain. The V and J ends lost 7 bases and 0 bases respectively, with 8 bases between them. CDR1 and CDR2 (germline): SGHTA, FQGNSA. The CDR3 sequence is 13 residues long. The DNA for the CDR3 is TGTGCCAGCACCCCCCTCAGCACAGATACGCAGTATTTT. Protein: CASTPLSTDTQYF.

This clonotype came up many times. This rearrangement joins TRBV7-6 to TRBJ1-1, with D unclear. Germline V gene sequence: CDR1 SGHVS, CDR2 FNYEAQ. The CDR3 has 15 residues. Trimming took 1 base from V and 1 from J, leaving 10 bases between them. In DNA form, the CDR3 reads TGTGCCAGCAGCTTAGGGCGGGCAAAGAACACTGAAGCTTTCTTT. Protein: CASSLGRAKNTEAFF.

The genes are TRBV24-1 and TRBJ2-3; TRBD2 matches 13 bases. The CDR3 covers 16 residues. The trim removed 4 bases at V and 4 bases at J, leaving 4 bases unmatched. The germline V gene has CDR1 KGHDR and CDR2 SFDVKD. This CDR3 reads CATSDRTSGSSDTQYF. In DNA form, the CDR3 reads TGTGCCACCAGTGACCGGACTAGCGGGAGTTCAGATACGCAGTATTTT.

The rearrangement joins TRBV12-3 or TRBV12-4 to TRBJ2-3; 7 bases line up with TRBD1. The CDR3 extends over 13 amino acids. V lost 10 bases and J lost 5; bases outside the gene matches: 9. Here the CDR3 reads CAIDRDWGDTQYF. CDR3 sequence (DNA): TGTGCCATCGACAGGGATTGGGGAGATACGCAGTATTTT.

The table lists this clonotype with a few counts. This chain joins TRBV20-1 and TRBJ2-3, with D unresolved. The CDR3 has 12 residues. Germline CDR1 and CDR2: DFQATT and SNEGSKA (reference sequence). The ends were cut back, 5 bases at V and 0 bases at J, with 6 bases in the middle. CDR3 nucleotide sequence: TGCAGTGCTGGGGTGAGCACAGATACGCAGTATTTT. The encoded protein is CSAGVSTDTQYF.